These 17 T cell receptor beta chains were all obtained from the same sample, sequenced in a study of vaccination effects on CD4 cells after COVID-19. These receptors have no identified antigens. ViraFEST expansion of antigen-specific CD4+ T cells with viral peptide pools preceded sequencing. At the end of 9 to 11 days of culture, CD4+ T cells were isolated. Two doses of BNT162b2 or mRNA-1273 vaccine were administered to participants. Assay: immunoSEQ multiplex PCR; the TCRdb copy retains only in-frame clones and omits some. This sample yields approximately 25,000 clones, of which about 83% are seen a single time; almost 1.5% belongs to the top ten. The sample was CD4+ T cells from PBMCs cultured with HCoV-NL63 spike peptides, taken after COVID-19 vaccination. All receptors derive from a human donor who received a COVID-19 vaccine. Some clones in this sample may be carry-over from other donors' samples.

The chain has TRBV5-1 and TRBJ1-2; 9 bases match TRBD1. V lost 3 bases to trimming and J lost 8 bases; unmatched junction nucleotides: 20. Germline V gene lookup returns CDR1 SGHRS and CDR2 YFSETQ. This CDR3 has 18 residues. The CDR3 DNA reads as TGCGCCAGCAGCTCGATCCGGGACAGGGTCTCCACCCCCTCAGGCTACACCTTC. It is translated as CASSSIRDRVSTPSGYTF.

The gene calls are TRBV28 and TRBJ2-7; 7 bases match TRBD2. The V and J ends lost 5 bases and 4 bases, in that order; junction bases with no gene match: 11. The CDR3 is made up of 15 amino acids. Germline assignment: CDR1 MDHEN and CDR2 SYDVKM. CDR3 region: CASSTFFGLGYEQYV. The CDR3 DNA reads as TGTGCCAGCAGTACTTTCTTCGGACTAGGTTACGAGCAGTACGTC.

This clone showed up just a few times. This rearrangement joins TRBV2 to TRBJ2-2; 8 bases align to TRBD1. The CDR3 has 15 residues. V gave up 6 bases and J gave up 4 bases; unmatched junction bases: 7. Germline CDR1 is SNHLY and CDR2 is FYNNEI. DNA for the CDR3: TGTGCCAGCAGCGGACAGGGTGCTGTCACCGGGGAGCTGTTTTTT. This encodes CASSGQGAVTGELFF. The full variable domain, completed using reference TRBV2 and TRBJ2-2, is EPEVTQTPSHQVTQMGQEVILRCVPISNHLYFYWYRQILGQKVEFLVSFYNNEISEKSEIFDDQFSVERPDGSNFTLKIRSTKLEDSAMYFCASSGQGAVTGELFFGEGSRLTVL.

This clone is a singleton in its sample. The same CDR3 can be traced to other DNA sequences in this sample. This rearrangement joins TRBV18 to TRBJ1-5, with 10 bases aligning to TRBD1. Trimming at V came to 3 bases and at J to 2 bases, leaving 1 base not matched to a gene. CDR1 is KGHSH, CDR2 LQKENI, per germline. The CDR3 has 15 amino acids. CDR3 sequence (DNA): TGTGCCAGCTCACCCGGGACAGGGGGCAATCAGCCCCAGCATTTT. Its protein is CASSPGTGGNQPQHF.

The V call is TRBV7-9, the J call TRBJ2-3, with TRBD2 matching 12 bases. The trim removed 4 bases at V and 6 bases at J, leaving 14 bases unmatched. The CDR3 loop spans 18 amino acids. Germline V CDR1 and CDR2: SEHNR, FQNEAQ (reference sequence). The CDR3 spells CASSSLAGGPGTPDTQYF. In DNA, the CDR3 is TGTGCCAGCAGCTCCCTAGCGGGGGGGCCCGGGACGCCCGATACGCAGTATTTT.

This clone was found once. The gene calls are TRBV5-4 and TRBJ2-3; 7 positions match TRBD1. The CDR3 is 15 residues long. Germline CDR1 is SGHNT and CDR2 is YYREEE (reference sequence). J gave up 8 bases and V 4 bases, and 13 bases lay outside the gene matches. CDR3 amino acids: CASSAAYGDSGTQYF. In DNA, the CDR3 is TGTGCCAGCAGCGCCGCTTATGGGGACAGCGGTACGCAGTATTTT.

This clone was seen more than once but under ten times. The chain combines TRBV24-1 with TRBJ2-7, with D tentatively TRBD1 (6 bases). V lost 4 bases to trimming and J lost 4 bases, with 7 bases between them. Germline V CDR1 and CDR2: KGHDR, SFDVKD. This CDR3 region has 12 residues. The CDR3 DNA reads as TGTGCCACCAGTGAGCAGGGGTACGAGCAGTACGTC. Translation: CATSEQGYEQYV.

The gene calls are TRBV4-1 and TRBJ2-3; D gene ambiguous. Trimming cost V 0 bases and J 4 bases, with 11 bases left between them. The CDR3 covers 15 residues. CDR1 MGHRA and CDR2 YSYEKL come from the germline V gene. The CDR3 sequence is CASSQDLFRPDTQYF. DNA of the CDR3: TGCGCCAGCAGCCAAGATCTATTTCGTCCAGATACGCAGTATTTT.

DNA of the CDR3: TGTGCCAGCAGCTGGGGACAAGTATACAATGAGCAGTTCTTC. The encoded protein is CASSWGQVYNEQFF. The J gene is TRBJ2-1, the V gene TRBV5-6, with D maybe TRBD1 (6 bases). The CDR3 length is 14 residues. The V gene lost 3 bases and the J gene lost 4 bases, with 11 bases spanning the gap. Germline V gene data show CDR1 as SGHDT and CDR2 as YYEEEE. The full variable domain, in which reference TRBV5-6 and TRBJ2-1 provide the parts outside the CDR3, is DAGVTQSPTHLIKTRGQQVTLRCSPKSGHDTVSWYQQALGQGPQFIFQYYEEEERQRGNFPDRFSGHQFPNYSSELNVNALLLGDSALYLCASSWGQVYNEQFFGPGTRLTVL.

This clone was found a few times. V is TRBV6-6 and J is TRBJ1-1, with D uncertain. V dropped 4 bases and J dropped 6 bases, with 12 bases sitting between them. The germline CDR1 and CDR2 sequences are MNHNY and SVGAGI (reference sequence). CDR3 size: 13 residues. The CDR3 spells CASSSSGLAEAFF. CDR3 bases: TGTGCCAGCAGTTCGTCGGGGTTGGCTGAAGCTTTCTTT.

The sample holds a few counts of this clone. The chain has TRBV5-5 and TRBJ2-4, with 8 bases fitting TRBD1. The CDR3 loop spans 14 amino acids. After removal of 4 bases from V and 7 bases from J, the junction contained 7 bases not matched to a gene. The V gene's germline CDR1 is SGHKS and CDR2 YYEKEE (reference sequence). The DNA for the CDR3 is TGTGCCAGCAGCCGACAGACAGGGGTCAACATTCAGTACTTC. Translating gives CASSRQTGVNIQYF.

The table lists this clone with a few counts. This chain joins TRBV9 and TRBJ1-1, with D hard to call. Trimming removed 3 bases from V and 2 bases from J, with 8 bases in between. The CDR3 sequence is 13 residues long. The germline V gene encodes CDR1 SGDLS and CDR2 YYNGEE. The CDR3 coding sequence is TGTGCCAGCAGCGCGTTTACTAACACTGAAGCTTTCTTT. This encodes CASSAFTNTEAFF. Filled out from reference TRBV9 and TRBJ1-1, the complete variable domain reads DSGVTQTPKHLITATGQRVTLRCSPRSGDLSVYWYQQSLDQGLQFLIQYYNGEERAKGNILERFSAQQFPDLHSELNLSSLELGDSALYFCASSAFTNTEAFFGQGTRLTVV.

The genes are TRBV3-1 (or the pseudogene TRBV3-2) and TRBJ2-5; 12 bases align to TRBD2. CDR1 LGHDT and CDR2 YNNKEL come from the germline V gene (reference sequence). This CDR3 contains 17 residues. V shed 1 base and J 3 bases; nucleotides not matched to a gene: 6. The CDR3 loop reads CASSQVLAGGAEETQYF. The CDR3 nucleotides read TGTGCCAGCAGCCAAGTCCTAGCGGGGGGGGCTGAAGAGACCCAGTACTTC.

CDR3 coding DNA: TGTGCCAGCAGCGCTCAGAACACTGAAGCTTTCTTT. Its translation is CASSAQNTEAFF. The chain recombines TRBV7-9 with TRBJ1-1; D gene uncertain. Germline-derived CDR1 and CDR2 are SEHNR and FQNEAQ (reference sequence). Trimming cost V 5 bases and J 1 base, with 5 bases left between them. The CDR3 totals 12 residues.

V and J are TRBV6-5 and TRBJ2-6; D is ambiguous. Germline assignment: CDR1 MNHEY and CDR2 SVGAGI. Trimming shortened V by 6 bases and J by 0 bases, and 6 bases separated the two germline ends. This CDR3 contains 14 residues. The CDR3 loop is CASRQYSGANVLTF. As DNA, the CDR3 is TGTGCCAGCAGACAGTACTCTGGGGCCAACGTCCTGACTTTC.

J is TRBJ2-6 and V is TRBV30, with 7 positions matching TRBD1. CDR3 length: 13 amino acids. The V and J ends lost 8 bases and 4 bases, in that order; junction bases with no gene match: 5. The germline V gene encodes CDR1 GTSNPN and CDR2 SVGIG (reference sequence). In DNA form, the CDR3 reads TGTGCCAGGGACAGAAGGGGGGCCAACGTCCTGACTTTC. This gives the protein CARDRRGANVLTF.

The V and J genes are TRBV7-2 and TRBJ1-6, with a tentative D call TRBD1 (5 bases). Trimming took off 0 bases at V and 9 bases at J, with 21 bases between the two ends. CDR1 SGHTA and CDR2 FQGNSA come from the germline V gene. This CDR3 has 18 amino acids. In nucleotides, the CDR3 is TGTGCCAGCAGCTTAGCGTCCCCGGCCAGGGATGGCCGTTCACCCCTCCACTTT. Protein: CASSLASPARDGRSPLHF. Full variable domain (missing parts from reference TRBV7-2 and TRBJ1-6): GAGVSQSPSNKVTEKGKDVELRCDPISGHTALYWYRQSLGQGLEFLIYFQGNSAPDKSGLPSDRFSAERTGGSVSTLTIQRTQQEDSAVYLCASSLASPARDGRSPLHFGNGTRLTVT.